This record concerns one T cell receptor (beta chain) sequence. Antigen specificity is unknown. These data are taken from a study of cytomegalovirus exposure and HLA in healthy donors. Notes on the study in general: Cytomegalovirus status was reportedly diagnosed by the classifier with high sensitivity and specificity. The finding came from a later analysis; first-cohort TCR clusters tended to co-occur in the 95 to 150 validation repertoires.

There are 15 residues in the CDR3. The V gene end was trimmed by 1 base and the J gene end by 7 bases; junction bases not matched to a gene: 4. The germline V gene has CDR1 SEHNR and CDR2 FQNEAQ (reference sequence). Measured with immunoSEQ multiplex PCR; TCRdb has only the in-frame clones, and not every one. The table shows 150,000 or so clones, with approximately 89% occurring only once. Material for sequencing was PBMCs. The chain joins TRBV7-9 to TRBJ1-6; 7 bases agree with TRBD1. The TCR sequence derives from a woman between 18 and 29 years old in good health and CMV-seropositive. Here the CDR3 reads CASSLGQGENSPLHF. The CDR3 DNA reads TGTGCCAGCAGCTTAGGACAGGGTGAGAATTCACCCCTCCACTTT.